This T cell receptor beta chain emerged from a study of blood T cell repertoires in COVID-19. Study-level information: The cDNA or gDNA used as material had been derived from T cells, B-cell-depleted T cells, or PBMCs.

V gave up 6 bases and J gave up 5 bases; unmatched junction bases: 5. Looked up from germline, CDR1 is SGHRS and CDR2 is YFSETQ. The CDR3 length is 14 residues. Authors' analysis steps: Amplifying reference gene primers gave estimates of nucleated cell counts. Produced via immunoSEQ multiplex PCR; TCRdb's table is partial and in-frame only. The V and J calls and clone size come from that table; D and trimming were worked out from the DNA. The sample shows 250,000 to 300,000 clones, roughly 91% of them seen only once. This sequence originates from a woman in her 40s who had recovered from COVID-19. This sequence joins TRBV5-1 and TRBJ1-5; 10 bases match TRBD1. Sequenced: peripheral blood. CDR3 region: CASKTGTGDQPQHF. CDR3 bases: TGCGCCAGCAAAACCGGGACAGGGGATCAGCCCCAGCATTTT.